Listed below are T cell receptor beta chains from one sample, sequenced in a study of T-cell memory formation after mild COVID-19. Each CDR3 protein is one row after TCRdb ran MiXCR on the 5' RACE reads. Among over 350,000 distinct CDR3 sequences, 15% to 20% were seen once, and the ten largest hold 20% to 25%. What was sequenced was PBMCs or a T cell subset sorted from them (not recorded which). The receptors shown here come from a man aged 18 to 29 who had mild COVID-19 (a few samples of this study predate the infection). Cell type and time point are not known. The CDR3 runs from the conserved cysteine through the conserved F or W. A D gene is named only where the DNA matches it firmly. Clone size is given for some rows only: seen once, a few or many times, or a class if the clone is expanded.

size: -; D: -; V: TRBV21-1; J: TRBJ1-1; DNA: TGTGCCAGCAGCAAGGGGGGTAAGAACACTGAAGCTTTCTTT; CDR3: CASSKGGKNTEAFF
size: few; D: -; V: TRBV6-6; J: TRBJ1-5; DNA: TGTGCCAGCAGACCGTGGGGGGGCACTCGCAATCAGCCCCAGCATTTT; CDR3: CASRPWGGTRNQPQHF
size: few; D: -; V: TRBV23-1; J: TRBJ2-2; DNA: TGCGCCAGCAGTCAAGCACACAGGGCTCACACCGGGGAGCTGTTTTTT; CDR3: CASSQAHRAHTGELFF
size: many; D: -; V: TRBV29-1; J: TRBJ2-5; DNA: TGCAGCGCCGATCCAGTCGGGGAGACCCAGTACTTC; CDR3: CSADPVGETQYF
size: few; D: TRBD1; V: TRBV5-1; J: TRBJ2-5; DNA: TGCGCCAGCAAGCTCGGGGACAGGGGTCAAGAGACCCAGTACTTC; CDR3: CASKLGDRGQETQYF
size: few; D: TRBD1; V: TRBV6-5; J: TRBJ1-2; DNA: TGTGCCAGCAGCCGCGACAGGGGGCCTTGGAATGGCTACACCTTC; CDR3: CASSRDRGPWNGYTF
size: few; D: TRBD2; V: TRBV7-2; J: TRBJ2-2; DNA: TGTGCCAGCAGCTTAATAGCGGGGGGGCCCAGCACCGGGGAGCTGTTTTTT; CDR3: CASSLIAGGPSTGELFF
size: few; D: -; V: TRBV6-1; J: TRBJ1-2; DNA: TGTGCCAGCAGTCCAGACATAAGCTATGGCTACACCTTC; CDR3: CASSPDISYGYTF
size: -; D: -; V: TRBV7-9; J: TRBJ1-4; DNA: TGTGCCAGCAGCTTAGCTCCGGTGGAAAAACTGTTTTTT; CDR3: CASSLAPVEKLFF
size: -; D: TRBD1; V: TRBV5-5; J: TRBJ2-7; DNA: TGTGCCAGCAGCCCCCCCGCGACAGGGGGAGAGGTCGAGCAGTACTTC; CDR3: CASSPPATGGEVEQYF
size: -; D: TRBD2; V: TRBV7-2; J: TRBJ2-5; DNA: TGTGCCAGCAGCTTAGTAGGCCTAGCGGGGGGGCGCCGAGAGACCCAGTACTTC; CDR3: CASSLVGLAGGRRETQYF
size: many; D: -; V: TRBV6-5; J: TRBJ1-5; DNA: TGTGCCAGCAGGCCCGGGACGGTCAATCAGCCCCAGCATTTT; CDR3: CASRPGTVNQPQHF
size: few; D: -; V: TRBV6-5; J: TRBJ1-1; DNA: TGTGCCAGCAGTTACTCCGAGGACGGCACTGAAGCTTTCTTT; CDR3: CASSYSEDGTEAFF
size: many; D: -; V: TRBV11-2; J: TRBJ1-2; DNA: TGTGCCAGCAGCTTAGTGGCAGCGAACTATGGCTACACCTTC; CDR3: CASSLVAANYGYTF
size: -; D: -; V: TRBV4-3; J: TRBJ1-2; DNA: TGCGCCAGCAGCCAAGATGGATCCTTTACCTATGGCTACACCTTC; CDR3: CASSQDGSFTYGYTF
size: few; D: TRBD1; V: TRBV7-2; J: TRBJ2-3; DNA: TGTGCCAGCAGCCGACAGGGGTCAAGACCAGATACGCAGTATTTT; CDR3: CASSRQGSRPDTQYF
size: -; D: -; V: TRBV5-1; J: TRBJ2-2; DNA: TGCGCCAGCAGCCCCAGGGGTATAGGCACCGGGGAGCTGTTTTTT; CDR3: CASSPRGIGTGELFF
size: -; D: -; V: TRBV4-1; J: TRBJ2-7; DNA: TGCGCCAGCAGCAAAGATTTATTCTACGAGCAGTACTTC; CDR3: CASSKDLFYEQYF
size: -; D: TRBD1; V: TRBV30; J: TRBJ2-1; DNA: TGTGCCTACCACGACAGGGATTGGTACAATGAGCAGTTCTTC; CDR3: CAYHDRDWYNEQFF
size: -; D: -; V: TRBV7-9; J: TRBJ2-1; DNA: TGTGCCAGCAGCTCGACAGGGAGGACCTACAATGAGCAGTTCTTC; CDR3: CASSSTGRTYNEQFF
size: few; D: TRBD1; V: TRBV5-6; J: TRBJ1-4; DNA: TGTGCCAGCAGCCTAAGACAGGGACCAAGAGAAAAACTGTTTTTT; CDR3: CASSLRQGPREKLFF
size: few; D: TRBD2; V: TRBV10-3; J: TRBJ2-3; DNA: TGTGCCATCTCCGAGCGGGGGGACACAGATACGCAGTATTTT; CDR3: CAISERGDTDTQYF
size: few; D: TRBD2; V: TRBV6-2/TRBV6-3; J: TRBJ2-1; DNA: TGTGCCAGCAGCCCGGGAGCGGGGGAGCAGTTCTTC; CDR3: CASSPGAGEQFF
size: many; D: -; V: TRBV7-6; J: TRBJ1-6; DNA: TGTGCCAGCAGCCCCCAGAGCTCCTATAATTCACCCCTCCACTTT; CDR3: CASSPQSSYNSPLHF
size: many; D: TRBD2; V: TRBV6-5; J: TRBJ2-3; DNA: TGTGCCAGCAGCCGCGGGACTAGCGGGGGGCGCACAGATACGCAGTATTTT; CDR3: CASSRGTSGGRTDTQYF
size: -; D: -; V: TRBV10-3; J: TRBJ2-2; DNA: TGTCAGGGGACACCGAACCGAGACACCGGGGAGCTGTTTTTT; CDR3: CQGTPNRDTGELFF
size: many; D: TRBD1; V: TRBV7-8; J: TRBJ2-1; DNA: TGTGCCAGCAGCTTAGTAGGGACAGGCTACAATGAGCAGTTCTTC; CDR3: CASSLVGTGYNEQFF
size: -; D: TRBD2; V: TRBV7-6; J: TRBJ2-1; DNA: TGTGCCAGCAGCTTAGCCCCCGCGAGCGGGGGGCGGAATGAGCAGTTCTTC; CDR3: CASSLAPASGGRNEQFF
size: -; D: -; V: TRBV30; J: TRBJ2-5; DNA: TGTGCCTGGAGTAGACGCCTGGAGACCCAGTACTTC; CDR3: CAWSRRLETQYF
size: few; D: -; V: TRBV20-1; J: TRBJ1-2; DNA: TGCAGTTCCCGCGTCTACTATGGCTACACCTTC; CDR3: CSSRVYYGYTF
size: many; D: -; V: TRBV5-1; J: TRBJ2-2; DNA: TGCGCCAGCAGCTTGGGGGACTTCCCCGGGGAGCTGTTTTTT; CDR3: CASSLGDFPGELFF
size: -; D: -; V: TRBV6-5; J: TRBJ1-3; DNA: TGTGCCAGCAGCTCAATCTCTGGAAACACCATATATTTT; CDR3: CASSSISGNTIYF
size: many; D: -; V: TRBV18; J: TRBJ1-6; DNA: TGTGCCAGCTCACCGGGGGCCGCCCATTCACCCCTCCACTTT; CDR3: CASSPGAAHSPLHF
size: -; D: -; V: TRBV3-1; J: TRBJ2-3; DNA: TGTGCCAGCAGCATGAACCCCGGTCCGTACCAGGGAACGCAGTATTTT; CDR3: CASSMNPGPYQGTQYF
size: few; D: -; V: TRBV7-2; J: TRBJ1-2; DNA: TGTGCCAGCAGCTTAAGGAGACAGAACTATGGCTACACCTTC; CDR3: CASSLRRQNYGYTF
size: few; D: -; V: TRBV3-1; J: TRBJ2-2; DNA: TGTGCCAGCAGCCAAAATTTGGGGAGGCCCCCCGGGGAGCTGTTTTTT; CDR3: CASSQNLGRPPGELFF
size: -; D: TRBD1; V: TRBV18; J: TRBJ2-7; DNA: TGTGCCAGCTCACCAGGGACAGGGGGGCCCTACGAGCAGTACTTC; CDR3: CASSPGTGGPYEQYF
size: few; D: TRBD1; V: TRBV24-1; J: TRBJ1-5; DNA: TGTGCCACCAGTGACGCACAGGGGGAGAATCAGCCCCAGCATTTT; CDR3: CATSDAQGENQPQHF
size: few; D: TRBD2; V: TRBV12-3/TRBV12-4; J: TRBJ2-5; DNA: TGTGCCAGCAGTTTAGGAATCGGGAGGGAGACCCAGTACTTC; CDR3: CASSLGIGRETQYF
size: -; D: -; V: TRBV12-3/TRBV12-4; J: TRBJ1-4; DNA: TGTGCCAGCAGTTTCGGGCTACCAACTAATGAAAAACTGTTTTTT; CDR3: CASSFGLPTNEKLFF
size: -; D: TRBD2; V: TRBV12-3/TRBV12-4; J: TRBJ2-3; DNA: TGTGCCAGCATCTCCTCGATCGGGGGGGCCCTGGACACAGATACGCAGTATTTT; CDR3: CASISSIGGALDTDTQYF
size: -; D: -; V: TRBV6-5; J: TRBJ2-1; DNA: TGTGCCAGCAGTAACACGGGTCTTGTAAACAATGAGCAGTTCTTC; CDR3: CASSNTGLVNNEQFF
size: few; D: -; V: TRBV7-2; J: TRBJ2-1; DNA: TGTGCCAGCAGCTTAGGATTTGGCTTGGATGAGCAGTTCTTC; CDR3: CASSLGFGLDEQFF
size: -; D: TRBD2; V: TRBV10-2; J: TRBJ2-2; DNA: TGCGCCATACTTCCTACGGGGGGGAGCACCGGGGAGCTGTTTTTT; CDR3: CAILPTGGSTGELFF
size: few; D: TRBD2; V: TRBV5-1; J: TRBJ2-1; DNA: TGCGCCAGCAGCTTGGTACTAGCGGGGGGGCGATCCTACAATGAGCAGTTCTTC; CDR3: CASSLVLAGGRSYNEQFF
size: few; D: TRBD1; V: TRBV5-1; J: TRBJ2-7; DNA: TGCGCCAGCAGCTTAACCGGGACAGGGTGGAACGAGCAGTACTTC; CDR3: CASSLTGTGWNEQYF
size: -; D: TRBD1; V: TRBV9; J: TRBJ2-7; DNA: TGTGCCAGCAGCGTAGGTTCATCCAGGGGGCACTACGAGCAGTACTTC; CDR3: CASSVGSSRGHYEQYF
size: -; D: -; V: TRBV4-1; J: TRBJ1-6; DNA: TGCGCCAGCAGCCAAGCTACAGGGTCGGGTTCACCCCTCCACTTT; CDR3: CASSQATGSGSPLHF
size: many; D: -; V: TRBV5-8; J: TRBJ2-7; DNA: TGTGCCAGCAGCCCCCCCGGGGCCTACGAGCAGTACTTC; CDR3: CASSPPGAYEQYF
size: -; D: TRBD2; V: TRBV9; J: TRBJ2-3; DNA: TGTGCCAGCAGCTCAAGCGGGGGTTTCACAGATACGCAGTATTTT; CDR3: CASSSSGGFTDTQYF
size: -; D: -; V: TRBV18; J: TRBJ1-2; DNA: TGTGCCAGCTCACCAGCCACAGCCGAGGGTGGCTACACCTTC; CDR3: CASSPATAEGGYTF
size: once; D: -; V: TRBV9; J: TRBJ1-1; DNA: TGTGCCAGCAGCACCACCCCGGGGGCTGAAGCTTTCTTT; CDR3: CASSTTPGAEAFF
size: few; D: -; V: TRBV12-3/TRBV12-4; J: TRBJ1-5; DNA: TGTGCCAGCGGGCCAGGGTATAGCAATCAGCCCCAGCATTTT; CDR3: CASGPGYSNQPQHF